The rows below give T cell receptor beta chains drawn from one sample of a study of T cells in Graves' hyperthyroidism and ophthalmopathy. TCRdb reanalysed the multiplex PCR reads using MiXCR and keeps one entry per CDR3 protein. This table has 300,000 to 400,000 distinct CDR3 sequences, roughly 13% appearing once. The sample consisted of blood. All receptors come from a woman aged 18-29 years with Graves' hyperthyroidism. Both conserved end residues are part of each CDR3. The order of the fields is J gene, V gene, CDR3 protein.

j_gene: TRBJ1-1; v_gene: TRBV7-3; CDR3aa: CASSLHSDSPAEAFF
j_gene: TRBJ1-5; v_gene: TRBV7-2; CDR3aa: CASSSQSDQPQHF
j_gene: TRBJ2-7; v_gene: TRBV18; CDR3aa: CASSPPRVGTGGSYEQYF
j_gene: TRBJ1-5; v_gene: TRBV12-3/TRBV12-4; CDR3aa: CASSLGGISNQPQHF
j_gene: TRBJ1-1; v_gene: TRBV12-3/TRBV12-4; CDR3aa: CASSLTENTEAFF
j_gene: TRBJ2-1; v_gene: TRBV20-1; CDR3aa: CSARGTGTNGRISYNEQFF
j_gene: TRBJ2-7; v_gene: TRBV6-1; CDR3aa: CASSSYNRVNEQYF
j_gene: TRBJ1-2; v_gene: TRBV18; CDR3aa: CASSPGHTGGGYTF
j_gene: TRBJ2-1; v_gene: TRBV4-3; CDR3aa: CASSQDQGGLAGDNEQFF
j_gene: TRBJ1-5; v_gene: TRBV19; CDR3aa: CASSIQTESLHF
j_gene: TRBJ2-7; v_gene: TRBV10-3; CDR3aa: CAISEFGTSGPYEQYF
j_gene: TRBJ2-7; v_gene: TRBV20-1; CDR3aa: CSARDPTDRGTLYEQYF
j_gene: TRBJ1-6; v_gene: TRBV3-1; CDR3aa: CASSLTGGLSSYNSPLHF
j_gene: TRBJ1-1; v_gene: TRBV20-1; CDR3aa: CSAPSGGHTEAFF
j_gene: TRBJ2-7; v_gene: TRBV20-1; CDR3aa: CSARPGQVGEQYF
j_gene: TRBJ1-4; v_gene: TRBV11-2; CDR3aa: CASSRHPRDRTNEKLFF